This T cell receptor (beta chain) came from a study of identical twins. TCRdb reprocessed the 5' RACE reads with MiXCR, giving one entry per CDR3 protein. This sample yields 1.5 million to 2 million distinct CDR3 sequences, of which about 32% are seen a single time; under 0.35% belongs to the top ten. Study outcomes and limitations: Zero-insertion analyses might be partly confounded by invariant T cells like MAIT and iNKT.

V lost 4 bases to trimming and J lost 2 bases, with 9 bases between them. The CDR3 covers 13 residues. From germline, CDR1 is SGHTA and CDR2 FQGNSA. All donors were healthy Caucasians. This clonotype was seen ten or more times. Its matching antigen is unknown. The origin of this receptor is a newborn girl in good health. Sequencing was done on a sample of cord blood. This sequence joins TRBV7-2 and TRBJ2-7; the D is unclear. This CDR3 reads CASSSLPTYEQYF. The CDR3 region has the DNA TGTGCCAGCAGCTCCCTACCAACCTACGAGCAGTACTTC. Supplemented by reference TRBV7-2 and TRBJ2-7, the full variable domain reads GAGVSQSPSNKVTEKGKDVELRCDPISGHTALYWYRQSLGQGLEFLIYFQGNSAPDKSGLPSDRFSAERTGGSVSTLTIQRTQQEDSAVYLCASSSLPTYEQYFGPGTRLTVT.